This TCR beta chain was sequenced for a study of control samples from healthy donors and cancer patients. CDR1 is MNHEY and CDR2 is SVGAGI in the germline V gene. Deletions cut 6 bases from V and 7 bases from J, with 13 bases between. The CDR3 consists of 13 residues. Sequencing used immunoSEQ multiplex PCR; TCRdb keeps in-frame clones, though not all of them. This table holds 100,000 to 150,000 clones, about 92% found once. This clone has a handful of counts. The rearrangement uses TRBV6-5 and TRBJ1-5; a possible D gene is TRBD1 (6 bases). This sequence was found in an elderly man with head and neck cancer. Source material: PBMCs. CDR3 nucleotides: TGTGCCAGCAGGGACAGTAACGGACAGCCCCAGCATTTT. Translation: CASRDSNGQPQHF.